The 19 T cell receptor beta chains given below trace back to one sample, sequenced in a study of T cell responses to AZD1222 COVID-19 vaccine. Method: immunoSEQ multiplex PCR; TCRdb's copy keeps in-frame clones and lacks some. The sample holds over 200,000 clones, about 95% seen once. Sequencing was performed on peripheral blood, taken 28 days after the second dose of the MenACWY control vaccine. The source of these receptors is an adult who received the MenACWY meningococcal vaccine as a control.

The rearrangement links TRBV3-1 (or the pseudogene TRBV3-2) to TRBJ1-3; D gene ambiguous. This CDR3 spans 15 amino acids. The germline V gene has CDR1 LGHDT and CDR2 YNNKEL (reference sequence). V lost 2 bases to trimming and J lost 0 bases, with 8 bases between them. CDR3 sequence: CASSQNPLSGNTIYF. The CDR3 coding sequence is TGTGCCAGCAGCCAAAACCCCCTCTCTGGAAACACCATATATTTT.

The rearrangement links TRBV6-2 or TRBV6-3 to TRBJ2-7; D is unresolved. V was clipped by 2 bases and J by 3 bases, with 14 bases between them. Germline V CDR1 and CDR2: MNHEY, SVGEGT. This CDR3 is built from 15 residues. In DNA form, the CDR3 reads TGTGCCAGCAGTTACCCAGACTGTGATGGCTACGAGCAGTACTTC. Translation gives CASSYPDCDGYEQYF.

This clone was seen a handful of times. The V call is TRBV28, the J call TRBJ2-2; 7 bases fit TRBD1. Germline-derived CDR1 and CDR2 are MDHEN and SYDVKM. V lost 7 bases to trimming and J lost 1 base; unmatched junction nucleotides: 3. This CDR3 contains 14 residues. CDR3 DNA: TGTGCCAGCATGAGGACAGGGAACACCGGGGAGCTGTTTTTT. Amino acids: CASMRTGNTGELFF.

This rearrangement joins TRBV7-2 to TRBJ2-5; 7 bases line up with TRBD2. CDR3 length: 16 amino acids. Per germline, CDR1 SGHTA and CDR2 FQGNSA. The V and J ends lost 1 base and 5 bases, in that order; junction bases with no gene match: 10. The CDR3: CASSLVGTNPRETQYF. CDR3 coding DNA: TGTGCCAGCAGCTTAGTGGGGACTAATCCCAGGGAGACCCAGTACTTC. The full variable domain, in which reference TRBV7-2 and TRBJ2-5 provide the parts outside the CDR3, is GAGVSQSPSNKVTEKGKDVELRCDPISGHTALYWYRQSLGQGLEFLIYFQGNSAPDKSGLPSDRFSAERTGGSVSTLTIQRTQQEDSAVYLCASSLVGTNPRETQYFGPGTRLLVL.

The chain recombines TRBV11-1 with TRBJ2-3, with TRBD2 matching 11 bases. J lost 7 bases, V lost 6 bases, and 12 bases had no gene match. CDR3 length: 16 residues. The germline V gene has CDR1 SGHAT and CDR2 FQDESV (reference sequence). Written as DNA, the CDR3 is TGTGCCAGCAGTTCTAGTAGCGGGGGGGCCGTGAATACGCAGTATTTT. As protein: CASSSSSGGAVNTQYF.

The chain joins TRBV27 to TRBJ1-2, with TRBD1 matching 9 bases. Germline V lookup: CDR1 MNHEY, CDR2 SMNVEV (reference sequence). With 2 bases clipped from V and 4 bases from J, the junction kept 2 bases outside the gene matches. This CDR3 has 14 residues. The CDR3 spells CASSLKQGAYGYTF. In DNA form, the CDR3 reads TGTGCCAGCAGTTTAAAACAGGGGGCCTATGGCTACACCTTC.

This clone was detected only once. The rearrangement links TRBV6-5 to TRBJ1-4; perhaps TRBD1 as D (5 bases). V lost 2 bases to trimming and J lost 8 bases, with 12 bases between them. Per the germline V gene, CDR1 is MNHEY and CDR2 is SVGAGI. The CDR3 runs 14 residues. The CDR3 here is CASSYGQGREKLFF. For the CDR3, the DNA is TGTGCCAGCAGTTACGGTCAGGGTCGGGAAAAACTGTTTTTT.

The chain uses TRBV7-8 and TRBJ1-2; 7 bases line up with TRBD1. The CDR3 contains 13 residues. Germline V gives CDR1 SGHVS, CDR2 FQNEAQ. With 5 bases clipped from V and 6 bases from J, the junction kept 6 bases outside the gene matches. CDR3 in DNA: TGTGCCAGCAGCCAGAACAGGGGAGATGGCTACACCTTC. Amino acid sequence: CASSQNRGDGYTF.

The chain uses TRBV4-3 and TRBJ1-4, with a weak D call TRBD1 (5 bases). The CDR3 consists of 16 residues. V dropped 0 bases and J dropped 4 bases, with 12 bases sitting between them. Germline CDR1 LGHNA, CDR2 YSLEER. The CDR3: CASSQDGGAGNEKLFF. In DNA, the CDR3 is TGCGCCAGCAGCCAAGATGGAGGGGCGGGTAATGAAAAACTGTTTTTT.

The genes are TRBV24-1 and TRBJ2-3; D might be TRBD1 or TRBD2, each matching 5 bases. The V and J ends lost 7 bases and 0 bases respectively, with 7 bases between them. This CDR3 region has 13 residues. CDR1 KGHDR and CDR2 SFDVKD come from the germline V gene. In DNA form, the CDR3 reads TGTGCCACCAGCCGGGACAGCACAGATACGCAGTATTTT. Translating gives CATSRDSTDTQYF.

The rearrangement links TRBV7-2 to TRBJ2-4; D might be TRBD1 (6 bases). V was trimmed by 5 bases and J by 0 bases, leaving 20 bases between them. CDR3 length: 18 amino acids. The germline gives CDR1 SGHTA, CDR2 FQGNSA. CDR3 sequence: CASSNDPGQAIAKNIQYF. The CDR3 DNA follows: TGTGCCAGCAGCAACGACCCGGGACAAGCAATAGCCAAAAACATTCAGTACTTC.

The sample holds one count of this clone. This chain joins TRBV15 and TRBJ2-3; no reliable D call. Germline lookup yields CDR1 LNHNV and CDR2 YYDKDF (reference sequence). V gave up 0 bases and J gave up 0 bases, with 13 bases separating them. This CDR3 region has 17 residues. Written as DNA, the CDR3 is TGTGCCACCAGCAGAGATTTCGCGGAAATTAGCACAGATACGCAGTATTTT. It yields the protein CATSRDFAEISTDTQYF.

The chain links TRBV10-3 to TRBJ2-6; unclear D gene. The V end was cut by 1 base, the J end by 0 bases, with 4 bases between. From germline, CDR1 is ENHRY and CDR2 SYGVKD. This CDR3 has 15 amino acids. CDR3 nucleotide sequence: TGTGCCATCAGTGAGTTCGGCTCTGGGGCCAACGTCCTGACTTTC. It specifies CAISEFGSGANVLTF.

This clone has just one count. The rearrangement joins TRBV5-6 to TRBJ2-6; TRBD2 aligns across 7 bases. This CDR3 has 17 amino acids. J lost 4 bases, V lost 1 base, and 8 bases had no gene match. The V gene's germline CDR1 is SGHDT and CDR2 YYEEEE. The CDR3 sequence: CASSLWGGLSGANVLTF. The CDR3 DNA sequence: TGTGCCAGCAGCTTGTGGGGGGGACTTTCAGGGGCCAACGTCCTGACTTTC.

Regarding this clone: The identical CDR3 is also encoded by other nucleotide sequences in the sample. The V and J genes are TRBV5-6 and TRBJ1-5; D ambiguous. The V gene's germline CDR1 is SGHDT and CDR2 YYEEEE. The ends were cut back, 0 bases at V and 4 bases at J, with 2 bases in the middle. The CDR3 is 12 residues long. The CDR3, as DNA: TGTGCCAGCAGCTTGGGGAATCAGCCCCAGCATTTT. Its protein product is CASSLGNQPQHF.

The V gene is TRBV3-1 (or the pseudogene TRBV3-2), the J gene TRBJ1-6; D remains unclear. The germline CDR1 and CDR2 sequences are LGHDT and YNNKEL (reference sequence). V was trimmed by 3 bases and J by 4 bases, leaving 4 bases between them. CDR3 length equals 13 residues. CDR3: CASSQGYNSPLHF. CDR3 DNA sequence: TGTGCCAGCAGCCAGGGGTATAATTCACCCCTCCACTTT.

The chain uses TRBV14 and TRBJ1-2, with TRBD1 matching 8 bases. CDR1 is SGHDN, CDR2 FVKESK, per germline. V was pared by 10 bases and J by 8 bases, with 9 bases of the junction left unmatched. This CDR3 is built from 12 residues. The CDR3 region is CAIRAQGAGYTF. CDR3 coding DNA: TGTGCCATCCGAGCCCAGGGGGCCGGCTACACCTTC.

The chain employs TRBV9 and TRBJ1-5, with TRBD1 matching over 10 bases. V dropped 4 bases and J dropped 8; count of bases not matched to a gene: 6. The CDR3 is 14 amino acids. Germline loops: CDR1 SGDLS, CDR2 YYNGEE. CDR3 region: CASSRGQGSEPQHF. The DNA of the CDR3 is TGTGCCAGCAGCCGGGGACAGGGGAGCGAGCCCCAGCATTTT.

This chain links TRBV13 with TRBJ1-6, with 8 bases matching TRBD1. The CDR3 totals 16 residues. CDR1 PRHDT and CDR2 FYEKMQ come from the germline V gene (reference sequence). Losses at the gene ends were 3 bases for V and 7 bases for J; bases not matched to a gene: 8. This CDR3 is CASSLAGQGGNSPLHF. The CDR3 bases are TGTGCCAGCAGCTTGGCCGGACAGGGTGGCAATTCACCCCTCCACTTT.